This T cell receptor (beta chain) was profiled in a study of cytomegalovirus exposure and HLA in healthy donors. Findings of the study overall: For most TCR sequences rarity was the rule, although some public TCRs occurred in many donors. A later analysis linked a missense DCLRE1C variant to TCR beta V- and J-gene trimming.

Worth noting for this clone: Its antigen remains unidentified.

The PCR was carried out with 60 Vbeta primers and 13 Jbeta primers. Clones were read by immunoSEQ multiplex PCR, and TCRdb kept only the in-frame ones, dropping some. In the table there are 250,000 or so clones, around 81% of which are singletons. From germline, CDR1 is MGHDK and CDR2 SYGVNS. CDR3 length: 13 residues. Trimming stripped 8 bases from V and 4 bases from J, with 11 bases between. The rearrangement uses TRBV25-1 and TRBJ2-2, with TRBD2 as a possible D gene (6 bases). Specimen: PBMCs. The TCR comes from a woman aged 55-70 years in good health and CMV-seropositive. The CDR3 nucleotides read TGTGCCAGCCGGGGGTTCAGCACCGGGGAGCTGTTTTTT. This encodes CASRGFSTGELFF.